The clone carrying this TCR beta chain was seen just once. What it recognizes is unknown. This entry belongs to a study of cytomegalovirus exposure and HLA in healthy donors. Across the study: Falling in the Caucasian-associated ancestry cluster were roughly 80% of under 450 genotyped donors.

Notes on the study in general: There were several of the most significant clusters that appeared linked to common viral pathogens in a later analysis.

The PCR ran on 60 Vbeta and 13 Jbeta primers. Study processing details: About 11 million of 65 million to 95 million unique TCR beta chains were shared, per a later count. TCRdb's table, derived via immunoSEQ multiplex PCR, lists solely in-frame clones and lacks some. That table supplies the V and J calls and clone size; D and trimming were determined from the DNA. There are approximately 110,000 clones in the sample; roughly 66% occur only once, and under 5.5% lies in the top ten. Sequencing was performed on PBMCs. This TCR was sampled from a man in his fifties or sixties in good health and CMV-seropositive.

The CDR3 bases are TGTGCCACCGGTTGGACAGGGGCGTCCTACAATGAGCAGTTCTTC. Amino acids: CATGWTGASYNEQFF. This sequence joins TRBV15 and TRBJ2-1; the match to TRBD1 covers 9 bases. Germline V CDR1 and CDR2: LNHNV, YYDKDF (reference sequence). The CDR3 is made up of 15 amino acids. Unmatched junction bases numbered 6, after V lost 8 bases and J lost 1 base.